The TCR beta chain described here comes from a study of CD8+CD57+ T cells in acquired aplastic anemia (dated by TCRdb to the late 2010s). As for the study more broadly: A mean of 3.2 ug of DNA, ranging from roughly 0.2 to 30 ug, was extracted from sorted CD4+ and CD8+ cells. A CD8+CD57+ expansion meant a frequency higher than the mean frequency seen in healthy subjects. Paper-wide results and their limitations: Although 25 to 30 CD8+ CDR3 sequences were shared by patients and controls, these sequences appeared highly expressed in patients and within the immunodominant clones of patients. Patients and healthy controls showed no significant difference in CD8+ Simpson's diversity (P=0.060).

Expansion of CD8+CD57+ cells had been shown by flow cytometry in the patients chosen for sequencing. All patients had severe acquired aplastic anemia diagnosed by International Study of Aplastic Anemia and Agranulocytosis and Camitta criteria. No patient had received any therapy when blood was sampled. The study deep-sequenced TCR repertoires of sorted CD4+ and CD8+ blood T cells from severe aplastic anemia patients and healthy subjects. In the USA, patient enrollment took place under clinicaltrials.gov protocols 00001620, 01623167, 00001397, 00071045, 00081523 and 00961064. Ficoll-Paque density gradient centrifugation was used to isolate peripheral blood mononuclear cells. Before DNA extraction, CD4+ and CD8+ T cells were sorted with FACS or magnetic beads. On this clonotype itself: Its antigen specificity is not known. No quality values exist for individual bases; no much larger clone is one base distant.

Genomic DNA was used as template for profiling of TCR beta VDJ combinations and CDR3 sequences. TCR repertoire sequencing was run on an Illumina HiSeq 2000. In the authors' own workflow: TRBV/TRBJ rearrangement plots, CDR3 size and DJ length profiles, and Simpson's diversity index were used to evaluate the repertoires. The immunodominant clone was defined as the most abundant DNA sequence in deep sequencing data. CDR3 amino acid sequences were checked for sharing between subjects and were compared against published repertoires and the VDJdb database. Using fastp trimming at Q25 and MiXCR clonotype assembly, TCRdb reanalyzed the public sequencing data and kept in-frame beta chains. All rows with the same CDR3 protein become a single entry with the most common DNA and genes. These V and J calls are TCRdb output, not the study's own analysis. In this sample the table shows about 200,000 distinct CDR3 sequences, 65% of which occur a single time. Roughly 61% of the sample is in the top ten clones.

The junction shows trimming of 3 bases on V and 7 bases on J, and the gene matches do not reach 8 bases of it. The CDR3 runs 15 amino acids, cysteine and phenylalanine included. The sequence is cut down to CDR3 DNA, 45 bases in frame from base 1. CDR1 and CDR2, looked up from the germline V gene, are SNHLY and FYNNEI. This TCR was sampled from a human donor with aplastic anemia. This sequence uses TRBV2 and TRBJ2-7; TRBD2 matches 11 bases in the middle. The sample consisted of sorted CD4+, CD8+, or CD8+CD57+ T cells (not recorded which) from PBMCs. The CDR3 region: CASSEALAGGGEQYF. The DNA sequence follows: TGTGCCAGCAGTGAGGCCCTAGCGGGAGGCGGGGAGCAGTACTTC.